The following is a T cell receptor (beta chain) sequence with its context. Its antigen is unidentified. This sample is part of a study of chemoradiotherapy in HPV16-positive cancers. Study conclusions and caveats: Functional assays defining HPV-specific T cells used only a couple of HPV16-positive patients.

The protocol was immunoSEQ multiplex PCR, while the TCRdb copy is restricted to in-frame clones and leaves out a portion. The profile shows 65,000 to 80,000 clones, approximately 91% of them singletons. Sequencing used blood, obtained from a patient who underwent chemoradiotherapy. The TCR sequence derives from a human donor with HPV-associated anogenital cancer.

The CDR3 DNA reads TGTGCCAGCAGCACGGGCCTTTTCTCCTACGAGCAGTACTTC. Protein product: CASSTGLFSYEQYF. The chain couples TRBV28 to TRBJ2-7; D unclear. Between the trimmed V and J ends, which lost 6 bases and 0 bases, there was a span of 12 bases. The V gene's germline CDR1 is MDHEN and CDR2 SYDVKM. This CDR3 has 14 amino acids. Full variable domain (rest looked up from reference TRBV28 and TRBJ2-7): DVKVTQSSRYLVKRTGEKVFLECVQDMDHENMFWYRQDPGLGLRLIYFSYDVKMKEKGDIPEGYSVSREKKERFSLILESASTNQTSMYLCASSTGLFSYEQYFGPGTRLTVT.